The 30 T cell receptor beta chains reported below all come from one sample, sequenced in a study of T-cell memory formation after mild COVID-19. Each CDR3 protein is one row after TCRdb ran MiXCR on the 5' RACE reads. The table records 250,000 or so distinct CDR3 sequences, 18% of them present only once. Sequencing was done on a sample of PBMCs or a T cell subset sorted from them (not recorded which). The receptors stem from a man younger than 35 who had mild COVID-19 (a few samples of this study predate the infection). Cell type and time point are not known.

The chain couples TRBV5-1 to TRBJ2-1, with D possibly TRBD1 on 6 matching bases. This CDR3 comprises 15 residues. V lost 4 bases and J 2 bases, leaving 13 bases between the germline ends. Germline lookup yields CDR1 SGHRS and CDR2 YFSETQ. The CDR3 here is CASSGAGTTYNEQFF. The DNA for the CDR3 is TGCGCCAGCAGCGGGGCCGGGACAACCTACAATGAGCAGTTCTTC.

This clonotype was seen a few times. The chain has TRBV6-5 and TRBJ2-7; D not certain. The V gene's germline CDR1 is MNHEY and CDR2 SVGAGI. The V end was cut by 8 bases, the J end by 0 bases, with 17 bases between. The CDR3 is 15 amino acids. The CDR3 sequence is CASRITSGVSYEQYF. The DNA of the CDR3 is TGTGCCAGCCGGATAACTTCCGGAGTCTCCTACGAGCAGTACTTC.

In this sample, this clonotype turned up many times. This sequence joins TRBV9 and TRBJ2-1, with D unclear. The CDR3 consists of 13 residues. V shed 4 bases and J shed 10 bases, with 15 bases lying between them. The germline V gene has CDR1 SGDLS and CDR2 YYNGEE. CDR3 amino acids: CASSTDGTWEQFF. The CDR3 DNA sequence: TGTGCCAGCAGCACCGACGGAACTTGGGAGCAGTTCTTC.

This clonotype appeared a few times. This chain links TRBV29-1 with TRBJ2-6; no reliable D call. Germline V lookup: CDR1 SQVTM, CDR2 ANQGSEA. The CDR3 is 13 residues long. Trimming took 5 bases from V and 2 from J, leaving 7 bases between them. CDR3 bases: TGCAGCGTTCGCCCACCTGGGGCCAACGTCCTGACTTTC. It is translated as CSVRPPGANVLTF.

The sample holds a few counts of this clonotype. The chain combines TRBV5-1 with TRBJ2-3; D is possibly TRBD1 (5 bases). Looked up from germline, CDR1 is SGHRS and CDR2 is YFSETQ. Between the trimmed V and J ends, which lost 0 bases and 5 bases, there was a span of 10 bases. This CDR3 has 14 amino acids. The CDR3 region is CASSLGTSEDTQYF. Written as DNA, the CDR3 is TGCGCCAGCAGCTTGGGGACATCGGAAGATACGCAGTATTTT.

The rearrangement links TRBV7-6 to TRBJ1-5; TRBD1 matches at 8 bases. Germline assignment: CDR1 SGHVS and CDR2 FNYEAQ. Trimming removed 6 bases from V and 1 base from J; junction bases left unmatched: 5. CDR3 size: 15 residues. In nucleotides, the CDR3 is TGTGCCAGCAGTCCGGACAGGGCAAGCAATCAGCCCCAGCATTTT. Translated, it gives CASSPDRASNQPQHF.

In DNA, the CDR3 is TGCAGTGCTAGAGATCCCACCAGCGGGGACTTCTCGGATGAGCAGTTCTTC. Translation gives CSARDPTSGDFSDEQFF. The chain is built from TRBV20-1 and TRBJ2-1, with TRBD2 matching 7 bases. Trimming cost V 0 bases and J 8 bases; bases outside gene matches: 16. Per germline, CDR1 DFQATT and CDR2 SNEGSKA (reference sequence). The length of the CDR3 is 17 residues.

The rearrangement joins TRBV24-1 to TRBJ2-4, with D uncertain. Trimming took 5 bases from V and 0 from J, leaving 19 bases between them. The CDR3 covers 18 residues. Germline V gene data show CDR1 as KGHDR and CDR2 as SFDVKD. CDR3 in DNA: TGTGCCACCAGTGTCTACTCGAACTTCAGTCTAGCCAAAAACATTCAGTACTTC. Translated: CATSVYSNFSLAKNIQYF.

The gene calls are TRBV9 and TRBJ1-2, with 9 bases matching TRBD1. Germline V gene lookup returns CDR1 SGDLS and CDR2 YYNGEE. The CDR3 is 15 amino acids. The ends lost 0 bases at V and 4 bases at J; junction bases unmatched: 4. CDR3 DNA: TGTGCCAGCAGCGTAGGGGGGACAGGGTCCTATGGCTACACCTTC. It encodes CASSVGGTGSYGYTF. Combining the CDR3 with reference TRBV9 and TRBJ1-2 gives the whole variable domain DSGVTQTPKHLITATGQRVTLRCSPRSGDLSVYWYQQSLDQGLQFLIQYYNGEERAKGNILERFSAQQFPDLHSELNLSSLELGDSALYFCASSVGGTGSYGYTFGSGTRLTVV.

This clonotype was detected once. This chain joins TRBV4-1 and TRBJ1-1; D is ambiguous. The V end was cut by 4 bases, the J end by 7 bases, with 19 bases between. The CDR3 is 15 residues long. Germline V gene data show CDR1 as MGHRA and CDR2 as YSYEKL. CDR3 sequence: CASSRTPGGLVEAFF. CDR3 coding DNA: TGCGCCAGCAGCCGGACTCCAGGAGGCTTGGTTGAAGCTTTCTTT.

This clonotype was counted a few times. The chain couples TRBV6-5 to TRBJ1-1; no clear D gene. V was shortened by 7 bases and J by 5 bases, with 11 bases between the two germline ends. This CDR3 is 12 amino acids long. Germline loops: CDR1 MNHEY, CDR2 SVGAGI. The CDR3 sequence is CASTGRRTEAFF. The CDR3 DNA follows: TGTGCCAGCACTGGAAGACGGACTGAAGCTTTCTTT.

The V gene is TRBV12-3 or TRBV12-4, the J gene TRBJ2-3, with no clear D. Trimming took off 1 base at V and 4 bases at J, with 12 bases between the two ends. This CDR3 contains 15 residues. The CDR3 region is CASSLDVSTADTQYF. For the CDR3, the DNA is TGTGCCAGCAGTTTAGATGTATCCACGGCAGATACGCAGTATTTT.

The gene calls are TRBV5-1 and TRBJ2-1; 9 bases agree with TRBD1. The trim removed 3 bases at V and 8 bases at J, leaving 12 bases unmatched. This CDR3 has 16 amino acids. In germline, CDR1 is SGHRS, CDR2 YFSETQ. The CDR3 region is CASSSGGTGPGDEQFF. In DNA form, the CDR3 reads TGCGCCAGCAGCTCCGGGGGGACAGGGCCGGGCGATGAGCAGTTCTTC.

This clonotype was observed a handful of times. This chain joins TRBV4-2 and TRBJ2-3, with D tentatively TRBD2 (5 bases). Germline CDR1 and CDR2: LGHNA and YNFKEQ. The CDR3 runs 16 residues. The V end was cut by 4 bases, the J end by 0 bases, with 14 bases between. CDR3 residues: CASSPNGAASTDTQYF. The CDR3 bases are TGTGCCAGCAGCCCTAACGGAGCGGCTAGCACAGATACGCAGTATTTT.

The V call is TRBV7-2, the J call TRBJ1-1; D is unclear. The CDR3 loop spans 15 amino acids. CDR1 is SGHTA and CDR2 is FQGNSA in the germline V gene. V lost 2 bases to trimming and J lost 0 bases, with 10 bases between them. CDR3 sequence (DNA): TGTGCCAGCAGCTTAACCCCGGAGGTGAACACTGAAGCTTTCTTT. This codes for CASSLTPEVNTEAFF.

The sample holds a few counts of this clonotype. The rearrangement links TRBV10-3 to TRBJ1-2; D is unclear. V lost 0 bases, J lost 4 bases, and 9 bases lay in between. Germline CDR1 is ENHRY and CDR2 is SYGVKD. The CDR3 is made up of 14 amino acids. The CDR3 loop is CAISESVRLYGYTF. The CDR3 DNA reads as TGTGCCATCAGTGAGTCGGTACGGCTCTATGGCTACACCTTC.

This clonotype was counted between two and nine times. This chain joins TRBV7-2 and TRBJ1-1, with a possible D match to TRBD1 (6 bases). Deletions cut 2 bases from V and 2 bases from J, with 9 bases between. Per germline, CDR1 SGHTA and CDR2 FQGNSA. The CDR3 runs to 14 residues. In nucleotides, the CDR3 is TGTGCCAGCAGCTTAAGGACAGATAACACTGAAGCTTTCTTT. Translated: CASSLRTDNTEAFF.

This clonotype has ten or more counts. For the CDR3, the DNA is TGTGCCAGCAGCTTAGAGCCAGGGGGGACCAAAAACATTCAGTACTTC. This translates into CASSLEPGGTKNIQYF. This sequence joins TRBV7-6 and TRBJ2-4; weak D call: TRBD1 (7 bases). This CDR3 region has 16 residues. The V gene's germline CDR1 is SGHVS and CDR2 FNYEAQ. Trimming cost V 1 base and J 2 bases, with 12 bases left between them.

The rearrangement joins TRBV29-1 to TRBJ2-3; no clear D. The CDR3 runs to 14 residues. V shed 4 bases and J shed 1 base, with 12 bases lying between them. Germline CDR1 is SQVTM and CDR2 is ANQGSEA. Here the CDR3 DNA reads TGCAGCGTTGTTTATGCCAGCGGCACAGATACGCAGTATTTT. Encoded protein: CSVVYASGTDTQYF.

CDR3 bases: TGTGCCAGCATGGTAGACGAGTTCCCTGAAGCTTTCTTT. Translation: CASMVDEFPEAFF. This chain uses TRBV6-6 with TRBJ1-1; the D is unclear. This CDR3 comprises 13 residues. Trimming shortened V by 7 bases and J by 6 bases, and 15 bases separated the two germline ends. Germline loops: CDR1 MNHNY, CDR2 SVGAGI (reference sequence).

This clonotype has more than one count but fewer than ten. The chain has TRBV29-1 and TRBJ1-2; D is undetermined. The ends were cut back, 3 bases at V and 1 base at J, with 3 bases in the middle. The CDR3 length is 11 residues. Germline loops: CDR1 SQVTM, CDR2 ANQGSEA. The CDR3 sequence: CSVDLNYGYTF. CDR3 DNA sequence: TGCAGCGTTGACCTTAACTATGGCTACACCTTC.

In this sample, this clonotype turned up a few times. The V and J genes are TRBV7-2 and TRBJ1-5; D call uncertain. This CDR3 region has 13 residues. Trimming left V 4 bases short and J 7 bases short, with 11 bases between. Looked up from germline, CDR1 is SGHTA and CDR2 is FQGNSA. Here the CDR3 DNA reads TGTGCCAGCAGCTCGGTGGCATGGCAGCCCCAGCATTTT. It translates to CASSSVAWQPQHF.

This clonotype has more than one count but fewer than ten. The chain couples TRBV15 to TRBJ1-2; D unclear. Germline assignment: CDR1 LNHNV and CDR2 YYDKDF (reference sequence). Trimming shortened V by 2 bases and J by 5 bases, and 9 bases separated the two germline ends. The CDR3 totals 13 residues. The CDR3 spells CATSRSGRYGYTF. The CDR3 region has the DNA TGTGCCACCAGCAGATCCGGCAGATATGGCTACACCTTC. The full variable domain, in which reference TRBV15 and TRBJ1-2 provide the parts outside the CDR3, is DAMVIQNPRYQVTQFGKPVTLSCSQTLNHNVMYWYQQKSSQAPKLLFHYYDKDFNNEADTPDNFQSRRPNTSFCFLDIRSPGLGDTAMYLCATSRSGRYGYTFGSGTRLTVV.

The rearrangement joins TRBV5-1 to TRBJ2-7; the D gene is possibly TRBD2 (6 bases). Germline assignment: CDR1 SGHRS and CDR2 YFSETQ. The CDR3 has 13 amino acids. The V and J ends lost 4 bases and 6 bases respectively, with 14 bases between them. CDR3: CASSTLDGSEQYF. The CDR3 nucleotides are TGCGCCAGCAGCACCTTGGACGGGAGCGAGCAGTACTTC.

This clonotype showed up many times. This chain's CDR3 is CASSPPTGGASTEAFF. The CDR3, as DNA: TGTGCCAGCTCACCACCCACCGGGGGGGCCAGCACTGAAGCTTTCTTT. This chain connects TRBV18 to TRBJ1-1, with a tentative D call TRBD1 (6 bases). The CDR3 sequence is 16 residues long. V was clipped by 0 bases and J by 4 bases, with 15 bases between them. Germline CDR1 and CDR2: KGHSH and LQKENI.

This clonotype showed up just a few times. The chain recombines TRBV5-1 with TRBJ2-1; the D gene is possibly TRBD2 (5 bases). CDR1 SGHRS and CDR2 YFSETQ come from the germline V gene. With 0 bases removed from V and 5 bases from J, the gap between germline ends came to 12 bases. The CDR3 length is 15 residues. Here the CDR3 DNA reads TGCGCCAGCAGCTTGGCAATATCGGGGAACAATGAGCAGTTCTTC. Protein product: CASSLAISGNNEQFF.

This clonotype was seen a handful of times. The V and J genes are TRBV12-3 or TRBV12-4 and TRBJ2-1, with D perhaps TRBD2 (6 bases). The CDR3 has 14 residues. Trimming removed 1 base at V and 9 bases at J, with 13 bases between. CDR3 sequence: CASSLEVGGVEQFF. The DNA for the CDR3 is TGTGCCAGCAGTTTAGAAGTAGGAGGGGTTGAGCAGTTCTTC.

The chain couples TRBV10-2 to TRBJ1-1; 7 bases are a match to TRBD1. CDR1 is WSHSY, CDR2 SAAADI, per germline. V lost 6 bases to trimming and J lost 1 base; unmatched junction nucleotides: 5. The CDR3 covers 14 residues. The CDR3, as DNA: TGCGCCAGCAGACGGGACAGTGAGAACACTGAAGCTTTCTTT. It translates to CASRRDSENTEAFF.

This clonotype was observed a handful of times. The chain carries TRBV21-1 and TRBJ1-2. TRBV21-1 constitutes a pseudogene. The CDR3 extends over 13 amino acids. The CDR3 loop is CASSSSGDWGYTF. CDR3 coding DNA: TGTGCCAGCAGCTCATCGGGTGACTGGGGCTACACCTTC.

The V gene is TRBV5-6, the J gene TRBJ2-3, with D perhaps being TRBD1 or TRBD2 (5 bases each). The CDR3 consists of 14 residues. Germline CDR1 reads SGHDT; CDR2 reads YYEEEE. The CDR3 reads CATRARGRTDTQYF. As DNA, the CDR3 is TGTGCAACCAGGGCCCGGGGCCGGACAGATACGCAGTATTTT.